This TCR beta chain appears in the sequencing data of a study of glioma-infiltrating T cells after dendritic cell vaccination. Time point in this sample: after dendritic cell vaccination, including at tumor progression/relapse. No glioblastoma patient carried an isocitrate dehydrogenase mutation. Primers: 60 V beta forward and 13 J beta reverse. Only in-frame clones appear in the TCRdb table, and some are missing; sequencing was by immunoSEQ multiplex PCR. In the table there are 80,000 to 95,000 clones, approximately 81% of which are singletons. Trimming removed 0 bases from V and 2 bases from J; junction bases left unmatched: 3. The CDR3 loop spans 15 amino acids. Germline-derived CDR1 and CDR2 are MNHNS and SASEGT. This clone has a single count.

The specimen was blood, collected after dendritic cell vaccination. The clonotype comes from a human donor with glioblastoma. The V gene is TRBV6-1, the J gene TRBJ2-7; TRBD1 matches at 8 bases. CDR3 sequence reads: CASSEATGVTYEQYF. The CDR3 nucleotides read TGTGCCAGCAGTGAAGCGACAGGGGTCACCTACGAGCAGTACTTC.